Shown below are 26 T cell receptor beta chains from a single sample sequenced in a study of blood T cell repertoires in COVID-19. TCRdb keeps only in-frame clones here, not all; method: immunoSEQ multiplex PCR. The profile shows about 160,000 clones, 90% to 95% of them singletons. Specimen: peripheral blood. The receptor set was obtained from a man aged 50 to 60 with acute or convalescent COVID-19.

V usage is TRBV6-5 and J usage is TRBJ1-5, with a possible D match to TRBD1 (5 bases). The CDR3 sequence is 16 residues long. The V gene lost 4 bases and the J gene lost 3 bases, with 16 bases spanning the gap. Germline CDR1 reads MNHEY; CDR2 reads SVGAGI. The CDR3 region is CASSSGGDRHNQPQHF. The CDR3 DNA follows: TGTGCCAGCAGTTCGGGGGGAGACAGACACAATCAGCCCCAGCATTTT.

This clone came up once. The chain combines TRBV18 with TRBJ2-6, with 10 bases aligning to TRBD1. V trimming: 2 bases; J trimming: 0 bases; junction bases outside the gene matches: 4. The CDR3 runs to 18 residues. Per germline, CDR1 KGHSH and CDR2 LQKENI. The CDR3 coding sequence is TGTGCCAGCTCACCAATGGGGACAGGGGCCTCTGGGGCCAACGTCCTGACTTTC. It codes for CASSPMGTGASGANVLTF.

This clone was seen just once. The J gene is TRBJ2-1, the V gene TRBV7-2, with TRBD2 identical over 12 bases. The CDR3 is 16 amino acids. Trimming removed 3 bases from V and 9 bases from J; junction bases left unmatched: 9. The germline V gene has CDR1 SGHTA and CDR2 FQGNSA. CDR3: CASSFNRASGRGEQFF. The CDR3 DNA reads as TGTGCCAGCAGCTTCAACAGGGCTAGCGGGAGGGGTGAGCAGTTCTTC.

A note on this clone: At one end, the junction sequence differs from germline, possibly due to a read error. Other DNA sequences of this sample code for an identical CDR3. This chain links TRBV3-1 (or the pseudogene TRBV3-2) with TRBJ2-7; a possible D gene is TRBD1 (6 bases). The germline V gene has CDR1 LGHDT and CDR2 YNNKEL (reference sequence). This CDR3 spans 16 amino acids. Here the CDR3 DNA reads TGTGCCAGCAGTCAAGATTTCTCCGGCAGCGACAGGGAGCAGTACTTC. Translating it yields CASSQDFSGSDREQYF.

The chain is built from TRBV10-3 and TRBJ2-2, with 7 positions matching TRBD2. The V gene's germline CDR1 is ENHRY and CDR2 SYGVKD. The CDR3 covers 13 residues. The junction had 6 bases not matched to a gene; V was cut back by 8 bases and J by 6 bases. The CDR3 protein is CAIGGRAAGELFF. In DNA form, the CDR3 reads TGTGCCATCGGAGGGAGGGCAGCCGGGGAGCTGTTTTTT.

The gene calls are TRBV10-2 and TRBJ2-2, with D maybe TRBD1 (5 bases). The V end lost 9 bases, the J end lost 2 bases, and 19 bases lay between the germline ends. This CDR3 has 16 amino acids. Germline-derived CDR1 and CDR2 are WSHSY and SAAADI. DNA for the CDR3: TGCGCCAGTAGAGGCTTGGTGGGGCGAAACACCGGGGAGCTGTTTTTT. The encoded protein is CASRGLVGRNTGELFF.

V and J are TRBV6-5 and TRBJ2-3; TRBD1 matches 8 bases. V dropped 7 bases and J dropped 4; count of bases not matched to a gene: 7. The CDR3 length is 14 residues. Germline V lookup: CDR1 MNHEY, CDR2 SVGAGI. The CDR3 reads CASKEDREADTQYF. The CDR3 coding sequence is TGTGCCAGCAAGGAGGACAGGGAGGCAGATACGCAGTATTTT.

The chain joins TRBV18 to TRBJ2-5; the match to TRBD1 covers 7 bases. CDR3 length: 17 residues. J lost 10 bases, V lost 0 bases, and 17 bases had no gene match. Germline V gene lookup returns CDR1 KGHSH and CDR2 LQKENI. CDR3 DNA: TGTGCCAGCTCACCACCGCTAGGACAGGTCTTCGGGGTTGGCCAGTACTTC. As protein: CASSPPLGQVFGVGQYF.

The chain is built from TRBV11-3 and TRBJ2-7; D not resolved. Trimming removed 3 bases from V and 1 base from J, with 10 bases in between. The CDR3 is 14 amino acids. The germline V gene has CDR1 SGHNT and CDR2 YENEEA. The CDR3 here is CASSLGTLSYEQYF. In DNA, the CDR3 is TGTGCCAGCAGCTTGGGCACCCTATCCTACGAGCAGTACTTC.

The chain recombines TRBV14 with TRBJ1-2; TRBD1 might be the D (5 bases). Germline loops: CDR1 SGHDN, CDR2 FVKESK. The CDR3 contains 14 residues. The V gene lost 1 base and the J gene lost 7 bases, with 13 bases spanning the gap. The CDR3 coding sequence is TGTGCCAGCAGCCAAGGAGGTCAGGGCGTTGGCTACACCTTC. It yields the protein CASSQGGQGVGYTF.

V is TRBV7-2 and J is TRBJ2-2; D gene unclear. CDR3 length: 14 amino acids. Germline V gene data show CDR1 as SGHTA and CDR2 as FQGNSA. Trimming took off 5 bases at V and 1 base at J, with 8 bases between the two ends. The CDR3 loop reads CASSPHRNTGELFF. CDR3 in DNA: TGTGCCAGCAGCCCTCACAGGAACACCGGGGAGCTGTTTTTT.

The chain employs TRBV12-3 or TRBV12-4 and TRBJ1-1; D perhaps matches TRBD1 (5 bases). Trimming cost V 6 bases and J 5 bases, with 10 bases left between them. The CDR3 extends over 12 amino acids. The CDR3 DNA sequence: TGTGCCAGCAGCTCAGGGCGGACTGAAGCTTTCTTT. Its protein product is CASSSGRTEAFF.

This clone came up a few times. CDR3 coding DNA: TGTGCCAGCAGGCAGCGGGGGGGCGCAGATACGCAGTATTTT. Its protein is CASRQRGGADTQYF. This chain joins TRBV5-6 and TRBJ2-3, with 10 bases aligning to TRBD2. The germline V gene has CDR1 SGHDT and CDR2 YYEEEE. The J segment lost 4 bases and the V segment lost 5 bases, leaving 4 bases of the junction unmatched. The CDR3 has 14 residues.

This chain joins TRBV11-2 and TRBJ2-5, with D possibly TRBD2 on 5 matching bases. V lost 0 bases, J lost 5 bases, and 13 bases lay in between. The germline gives CDR1 SGHAT, CDR2 FQNNGV. The CDR3 runs to 15 residues. CDR3 sequence reads: CASSLDHAGIETQYF. The CDR3, as DNA: TGTGCCAGCAGCTTAGATCATGCCGGGATTGAGACCCAGTACTTC.

The chain joins TRBV27 to TRBJ2-7; weak D call: TRBD1 (5 bases). The CDR3 runs 13 residues. The V end lost 9 bases, the J end lost 6 bases, and 18 bases lay between the germline ends. Looked up from germline, CDR1 is MNHEY and CDR2 is SMNVEV (reference sequence). CDR3 amino acids: CASSTNGATEQYF. The DNA of the CDR3 is TGTGCCAGTTCTACTAATGGGGCTACCGAGCAGTACTTC.

The chain uses TRBV4-2 and TRBJ1-4; D unresolved. Trimming took 2 bases from V and 4 from J, leaving 14 bases between them. CDR1 is LGHNA and CDR2 is YNFKEQ in the germline V gene. The CDR3 is 16 residues long. This chain's CDR3 is CASSQFVSEINEKLFF. The CDR3 DNA is TGTGCCAGCAGCCAATTTGTTTCAGAAATTAATGAAAAACTGTTTTTT.

The V gene is TRBV19, the J gene TRBJ1-3, with D hard to call. The CDR3 loop spans 15 amino acids. The germline V gene has CDR1 LNHDA and CDR2 SQIVND (reference sequence). V lost 8 bases and J lost 0, with 14 bases in between. The CDR3 protein is CASRGQAYSGNTIYF. CDR3 nucleotides: TGTGCCAGTCGTGGGCAGGCTTACTCTGGAAACACCATATATTTT. The entire variable domain, with the rest obtained from reference TRBV19 and TRBJ1-3, is as follows: DGGITQSPKYLFRKEGQNVTLSCEQNLNHDAMYWYRQDPGQGLRLIYYSQIVNDFQKGDIAEGYSVSREKKESFPLTVTSAQKNPTAFYLCASRGQAYSGNTIYFGEGSWLTVV.

The chain is built from TRBV4-3 and TRBJ1-1; 8 bases line up with TRBD1. J was trimmed by 2 bases and V by 1 base; bases with no gene match: 3. Per germline, CDR1 LGHNA and CDR2 YSLEER. The CDR3 runs to 15 residues. In DNA form, the CDR3 reads TGCGCCAGCAGCCAAGCTGGACAGGGAAACACTGAAGCTTTCTTT. Residues: CASSQAGQGNTEAFF.

The chain carries TRBV7-8 and TRBJ1-4; possible D gene TRBD1, 5 bases. The CDR3 is made up of 14 amino acids. Germline V lookup: CDR1 SGHVS, CDR2 FQNEAQ. V was shortened by 2 bases and J by 7 bases, with 11 bases between the two germline ends. The CDR3 reads CASSLTGVSEKLFF. CDR3 bases: TGTGCCAGCAGCTTAACGGGGGTTTCTGAAAAACTGTTTTTT. Full variable domain (missing parts from reference TRBV7-8 and TRBJ1-4): GAGVSQSPRYKVAKRGQDVALRCDPISGHVSLFWYQQALGQGPEFLTYFQNEAQLDKSGLPSDRFFAERPEGSVSTLKIQRTQQEDSAVYLCASSLTGVSEKLFFGSGTQLSVL.

This clone has a handful of counts. This chain uses TRBV6-2 or TRBV6-3 with TRBJ1-3; D unresolved. The CDR3 spans 16 residues. Germline CDR1 reads MNHEY; CDR2 reads SVGEGT. Trimming cost V 5 bases and J 0 bases, with 14 bases left between them. The CDR3 loop reads CASSTRERNSGNTIYF. The CDR3 nucleotides are TGTGCCAGCAGTACTCGGGAACGAAACTCTGGAAACACCATATATTTT.

CDR3 protein: CASSYEAGGTEAFF. The CDR3 coding sequence is TGTGCCAGCAGTTACGAGGCAGGGGGCACTGAAGCTTTCTTT. V gene TRBV6-2 or TRBV6-3 combines with J gene TRBJ1-1; TRBD1 matches at 7 bases. V lost 2 bases and J lost 4; bases outside the gene matches: 4. This CDR3 contains 14 residues. Per the germline V gene, CDR1 is MNHEY and CDR2 is SVGEGT.

V and J are TRBV2 and TRBJ2-3; 9 bases are a match to TRBD1. Germline CDR1 is SNHLY and CDR2 is FYNNEI. The J segment lost 3 bases and the V segment lost 4 bases, leaving 5 bases of the junction unmatched. There are 15 residues in the CDR3. For the CDR3, the DNA is TGTGCCAGCAGTGTATACAGGGGGCAAACAGATACGCAGTATTTT. It yields the protein CASSVYRGQTDTQYF.

The chain couples TRBV10-3 to TRBJ2-7; TRBD1 agrees at 8 bases. The CDR3 covers 16 residues. V was pared by 6 bases and J by 0 bases, with 10 bases of the junction left unmatched. CDR1 is ENHRY and CDR2 is SYGVKD in the germline V gene. The CDR3: CAIRPRGPIYSYEQYV. CDR3 DNA sequence: TGTGCCATCAGACCCAGGGGGCCCATCTACTCCTACGAGCAGTACGTC.

This clone was recorded once. The J gene is TRBJ1-1, the V gene TRBV18; 7 bases fit TRBD1. V lost 3 bases to trimming and J lost 4 bases; unmatched junction nucleotides: 8. The CDR3 runs to 15 residues. The germline CDR1 and CDR2 sequences are KGHSH and LQKENI. DNA of the CDR3: TGTGCCAGCTCACCTCTCGACAGGGTAGGCACTGAAGCTTTCTTT. Residues: CASSPLDRVGTEAFF.

CDR3 sequence reads: CASSEVTVSYGYTF. As DNA, the CDR3 is TGTGCCAGCAGTGAAGTCACAGTCTCCTATGGCTACACCTTC. V gene TRBV2 combines with J gene TRBJ1-2; unclear D gene. The CDR3 length is 14 residues. The V and J ends lost 1 base and 4 bases respectively, with 10 bases between them. Germline CDR1 is SNHLY and CDR2 is FYNNEI.

The chain employs TRBV13 and TRBJ1-1; D is ambiguous. V lost 5 bases and J 6 bases, leaving 22 bases between the germline ends. CDR1 and CDR2 from the germline V gene are PRHDT and FYEKMQ (reference sequence). The CDR3 has 16 amino acids. The chain's CDR3 is CASSPNDLFPGPEAFF. As DNA, the CDR3 is TGTGCCAGCAGCCCCAATGACTTATTTCCGGGTCCTGAAGCTTTCTTT.